The rows below give T cell receptor beta chains drawn from one sample of a study of beta chain features in type 1 diabetes. The repertoire was sequenced with immunoSEQ multiplex PCR; TCRdb's copy has only in-frame clones and lacks some. The table shows 900,000 or so clones, with around a sixth occurring only once. Specimen: naive CD4+ T cells from blood. Every receptor here comes from a young woman in good health. Each CDR3 is given without its conserved first and last residue. Each record gives: V gene, J gene, CDR3 protein.

TRBV5-4	TRBJ2-1	ASSRTSGSSYEQF
TRBV7-3	TRBJ2-1	ASSFRDRGRDEQF
TRBV7-9	TRBJ2-5	ASSPAGEVGKTQY
TRBV28	TRBJ2-7	ASTTGEGAYEQY
TRBV14	TRBJ2-7	ASSRDRALEQY
TRBV7-9	TRBJ1-2	ASSQDAQGVNGYT
TRBV7-3	TRBJ2-1	ASSLWAGDTHEQF
TRBV5-4	TRBJ2-1	ASSSRWGSSYNEQF
TRBV7-9	TRBJ1-5	ASSLANQPQH
TRBV9	TRBJ2-1	ASSKPEGSEQF
TRBV6-1	TRBJ2-2	ASLYTGNTGELF
TRBV11-2	TRBJ1-5	ASSLTVSNQPQH
TRBV10-3	TRBJ2-5	AISESYQETQY
TRBV5-1	TRBJ2-2	ASSFTTSGRTGELF
TRBV7-2	TRBJ2-3	ASSLGPSGRRGDTQY
TRBV5-6	TRBJ2-2	ASSLLWAGGSGELF
TRBV7-3	TRBJ2-1	ASSKGLAGYNEQF
TRBV15	TRBJ2-4	ATSSPGAKNIQY
TRBV15	TRBJ1-1	ATSREGHLNTEAF
TRBV10-3	TRBJ2-1	AISDGAGANNEQF
TRBV7-9	TRBJ2-1	ASRRQGHNEQF
TRBV7-2	TRBJ2-7	ASSYRAGGPYEQY
TRBV28	TRBJ2-7	ATSRQGTYEQY
TRBV5-1	TRBJ2-5	ASSQLTGGSETQY
TRBV5-1	TRBJ2-1	ASSLQGLGNEQF
TRBV7-2	TRBJ2-5	ASSLAPGVGVETQY
TRBV19	TRBJ2-1	ASSTADNYNEQF
TRBV4-3	TRBJ1-2	ASSQDFTRGHR
TRBV28	TRBJ2-7	ASRGGSAAYEQY